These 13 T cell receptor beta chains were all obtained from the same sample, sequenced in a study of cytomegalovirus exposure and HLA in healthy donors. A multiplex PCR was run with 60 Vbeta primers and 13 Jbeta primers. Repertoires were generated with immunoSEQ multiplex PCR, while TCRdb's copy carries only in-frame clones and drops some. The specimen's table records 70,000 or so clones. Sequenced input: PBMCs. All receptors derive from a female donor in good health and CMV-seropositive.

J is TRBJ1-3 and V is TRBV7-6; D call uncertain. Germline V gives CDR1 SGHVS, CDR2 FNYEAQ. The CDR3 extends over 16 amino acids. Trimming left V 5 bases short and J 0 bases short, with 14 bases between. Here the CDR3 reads CASSVDGLLSGNTIYF. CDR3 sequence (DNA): TGTGCCAGCAGCGTAGACGGACTCCTCTCTGGAAACACCATATATTTT.

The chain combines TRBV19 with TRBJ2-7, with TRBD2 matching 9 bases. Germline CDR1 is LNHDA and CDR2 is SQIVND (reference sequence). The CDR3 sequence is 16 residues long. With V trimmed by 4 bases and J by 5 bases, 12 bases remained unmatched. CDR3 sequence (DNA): TGTGCCAGTAGTACCTTCCAGACTAGCGGAGTAGACGAGCAGTACTTC. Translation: CASSTFQTSGVDEQYF.

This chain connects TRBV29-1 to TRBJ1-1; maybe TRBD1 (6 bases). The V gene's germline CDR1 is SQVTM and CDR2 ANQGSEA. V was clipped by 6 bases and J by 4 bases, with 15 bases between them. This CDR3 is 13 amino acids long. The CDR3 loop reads CSVDRRLVTEAFF. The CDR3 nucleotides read TGCAGCGTCGACAGGCGGTTGGTCACTGAAGCTTTCTTT.

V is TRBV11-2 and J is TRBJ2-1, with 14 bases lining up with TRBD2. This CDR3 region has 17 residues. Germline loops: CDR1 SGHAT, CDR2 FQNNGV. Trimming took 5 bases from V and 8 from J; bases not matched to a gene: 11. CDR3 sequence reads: CASSVQETSGRGDEQFF. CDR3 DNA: TGTGCCAGCAGCGTTCAGGAGACTAGCGGGAGGGGGGATGAGCAGTTCTTC.

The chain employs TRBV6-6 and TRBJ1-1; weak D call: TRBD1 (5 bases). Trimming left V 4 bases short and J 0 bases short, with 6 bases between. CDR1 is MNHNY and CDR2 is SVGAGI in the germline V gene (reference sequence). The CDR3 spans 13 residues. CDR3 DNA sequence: TGTGCCAGCAGTTCAGGGATGAACACTGAAGCTTTCTTT. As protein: CASSSGMNTEAFF.

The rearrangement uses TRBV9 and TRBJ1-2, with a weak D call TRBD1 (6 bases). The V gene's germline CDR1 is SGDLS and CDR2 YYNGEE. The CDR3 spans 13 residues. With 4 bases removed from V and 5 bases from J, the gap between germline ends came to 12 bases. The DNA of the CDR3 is TGTGCCAGCAGCAACGACAGGAGTTATGGCTACACCTTC. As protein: CASSNDRSYGYTF.

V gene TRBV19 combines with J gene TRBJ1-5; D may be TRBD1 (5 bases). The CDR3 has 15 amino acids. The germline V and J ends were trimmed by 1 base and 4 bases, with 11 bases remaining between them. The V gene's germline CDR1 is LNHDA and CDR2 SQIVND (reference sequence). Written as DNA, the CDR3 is TGTGCCAGTAGTATAGCTCGGGCAGGGAATCAGCCCCAGCATTTT. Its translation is CASSIARAGNQPQHF.

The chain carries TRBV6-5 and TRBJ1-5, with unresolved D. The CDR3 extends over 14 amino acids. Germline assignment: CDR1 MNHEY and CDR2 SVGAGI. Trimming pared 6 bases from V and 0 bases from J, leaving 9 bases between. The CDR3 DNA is TGTGCCAGCAGACTACTTGATAGCAATCAGCCCCAGCATTTT. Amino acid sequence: CASRLLDSNQPQHF.

This CDR3 is CASSWGDSTEAFF. Here the CDR3 DNA reads TGTGCCAGCAGCTGGGGGGATTCAACTGAAGCTTTCTTT. The chain is built from TRBV7-2 and TRBJ1-1, with D possibly matching TRBD1 (5 bases). Germline V gene data show CDR1 as SGHTA and CDR2 as FQGNSA. The germline V and J ends were trimmed by 4 bases and 5 bases, with 11 bases remaining between them. The CDR3 has 13 amino acids.

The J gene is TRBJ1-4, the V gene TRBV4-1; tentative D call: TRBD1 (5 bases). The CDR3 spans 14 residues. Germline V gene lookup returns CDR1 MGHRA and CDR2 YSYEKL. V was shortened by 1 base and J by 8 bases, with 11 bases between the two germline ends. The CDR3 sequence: CASSQGQGEEKLFF. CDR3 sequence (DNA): TGCGCCAGCAGCCAAGGCCAGGGCGAGGAAAAACTGTTTTTT.

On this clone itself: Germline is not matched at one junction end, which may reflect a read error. CDR3 region: CSALLLETGHTEDFF. CDR3 in DNA: TGCAGCGCCCTACTCCTTGAGACAGGACACACTGAAGATTTCTTT. V is TRBV29-1 and J is TRBJ1-1; tentatively, D is TRBD1 (6 bases). Germline V gene sequence: CDR1 SQVTM, CDR2 ANQGSEA. The CDR3 is made up of 15 amino acids.

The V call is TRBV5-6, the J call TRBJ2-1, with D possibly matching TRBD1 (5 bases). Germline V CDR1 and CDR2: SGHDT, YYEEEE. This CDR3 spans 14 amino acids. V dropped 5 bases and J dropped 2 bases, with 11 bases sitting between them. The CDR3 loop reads CASSNRFPYNEQFF. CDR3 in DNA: TGTGCCAGCAGTAACAGGTTCCCCTACAATGAGCAGTTCTTC.

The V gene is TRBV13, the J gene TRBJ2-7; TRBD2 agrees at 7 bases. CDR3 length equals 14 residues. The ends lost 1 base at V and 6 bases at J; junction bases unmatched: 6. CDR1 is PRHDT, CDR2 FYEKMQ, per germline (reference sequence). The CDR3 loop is CASSLVGGTGEQYF. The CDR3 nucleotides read TGTGCCAGCAGCTTAGTGGGGGGGACGGGCGAGCAGTACTTC.